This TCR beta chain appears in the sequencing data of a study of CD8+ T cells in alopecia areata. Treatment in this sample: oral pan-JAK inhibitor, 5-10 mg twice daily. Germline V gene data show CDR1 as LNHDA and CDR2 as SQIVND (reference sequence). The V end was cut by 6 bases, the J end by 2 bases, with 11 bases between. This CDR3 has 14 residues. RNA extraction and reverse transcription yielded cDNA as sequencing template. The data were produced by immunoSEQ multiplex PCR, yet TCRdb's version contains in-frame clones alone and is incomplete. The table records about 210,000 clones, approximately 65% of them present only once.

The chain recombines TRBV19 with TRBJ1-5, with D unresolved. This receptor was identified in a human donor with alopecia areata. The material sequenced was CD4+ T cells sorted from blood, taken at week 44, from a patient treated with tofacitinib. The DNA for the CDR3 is TGTGCCAGTAGGGTGGGCTGGGGCAATCAGCCCCAGCATTTT. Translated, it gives CASRVGWGNQPQHF.